Sequencing of this TCR beta chain was carried out in a study of blood T cell repertoires in COVID-19 (dated by TCRdb to 2020 to 2022). Regarding the research as a whole: The collaborator samples originated in the United States, Italy and Spain and spanned the acute and convalescent phases of COVID-19. A de-identified subject ID, COVID-19 status, age in years and sex were almost always included in the sample metadata. Deeply sampled blood TCRbeta repertoires from subjects exposed to, actively infected with, or recovered from COVID-19 were included in the dataset. The prospective study material was composed of cDNA or gDNA derived from T cells, B-cell-depleted T cells, or PBMCs. Samples were obtained from the ongoing ImmuneRACE study (first 160 participants) and from over a thousand subjects provided by 6 global collaborators. Where available, HLA class I and class II types were obtained from metadata supplied by the sample provider rather than from assay-based typing. The repertoires were released in a freely available public database intended as a resource for research on the immune response to SARS-CoV-2.

The germline V and J ends show losses of 2 bases and 3 bases respectively, and no gene match explains 9 bases of the junction. From the cysteine up to the phenylalanine, the CDR3 has a length of 16 residues. Of the read, only the CDR3 DNA is kept; its 48 bases are in frame from base 1. In the germline V gene, CDR1 corresponds to LGHNT and CDR2 to FRNRAP. Participants in the prospective study were enrolled through a virtual design, were aged about 18 to 89 years, and lived in under 25 United States geographic areas. To assign participants to cohorts, the prospective study relied on clinical history that participants themselves reported in a screening survey and a study questionnaire. Exposed participants had been in contact, within 2 weeks of entering the study, with a person who had a PCR-confirmed or clinician-diagnosed case of COVID-19. In the prospective study, whole blood, serum and a nasopharyngeal or oropharyngeal swab were collected from each participant by mobile phlebotomists. Over a roughly 2-month period, participants in the prospective study had the option of providing additional blood draws and questionnaires. Before DNA extraction, blood samples from the prospective study were shipped at room temperature or frozen.

This clone was counted a single time. Its antigen is still unknown. Base-call qualities are not available, and no considerably larger clone is one nucleotide away. The immunoSEQ Assay, a bias-controlled multiplex PCR, was used to amplify TCRbeta CDR3 regions from genomic DNA. For the original study's pipeline: The number of nucleated cells in each sample was estimated from the amplification of reference gene primers within the assay. To quantify the absolute abundance of each unique TCRbeta CDR3 rearrangement, sequence reads were collapsed and filtered. For each sample, productive Simpson clonality was calculated by taking the square root of Simpson's diversity index across productive rearrangements. TCRdb stores this immuneACCESS table with in-frame sequences only. Part of the clones is absent; in the studies checked, under half of the shortfall reflects unresolved V genes, and no reason is known for the rest. Clonal size and the V and J genes are those of that table, whereas D and trimming came from the DNA. Across this sample there are around 220,000 clones, with around 91% seen only once. Clones ranked in the top ten supply around 15% of the sample.

On the study overall, not on this receptor specifically: The amount of clinical and demographic metadata varied by source and participant and was provided uncurated.

The chain employs TRBV12-5 and TRBJ2-7; TRBD1 matches 8 bases in the middle. This receptor was identified in a young man who had been exposed to COVID-19. Sequenced material: PBMCs or T cells enriched from blood (not recorded which). The CDR3 region: CASGLILGQGNYEQYF. In nucleotides, the sequence is TGTGCTAGTGGTTTGATCCTCGGACAGGGCAACTACGAGCAGTACTTC. The full variable domain, completed from the reference TRBV12-5 and TRBJ2-7 proteins outside the CDR3, reads DARVTQTPRHKVTEMGQEVTMRCQPILGHNTVFWYRQTMMQGLELLAYFRNRAPLDDSGMPKDRFSAEMPDATLATLKIQPSEPRDSAVYFCASGLILGQGNYEQYFGPGTRLTVT.